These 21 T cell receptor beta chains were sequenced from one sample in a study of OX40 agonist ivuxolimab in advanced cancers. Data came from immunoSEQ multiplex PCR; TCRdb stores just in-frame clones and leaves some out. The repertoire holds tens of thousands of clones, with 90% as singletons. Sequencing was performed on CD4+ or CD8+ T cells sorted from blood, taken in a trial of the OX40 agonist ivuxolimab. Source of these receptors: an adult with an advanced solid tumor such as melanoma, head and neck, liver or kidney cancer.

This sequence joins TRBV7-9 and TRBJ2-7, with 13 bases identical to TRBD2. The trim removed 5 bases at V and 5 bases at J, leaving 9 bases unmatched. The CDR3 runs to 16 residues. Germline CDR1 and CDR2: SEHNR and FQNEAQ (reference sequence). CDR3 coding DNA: TGTGCCAGCAGCCCATCCGGACTAGCGGGAGCGCACGAGCAGTACTTC. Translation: CASSPSGLAGAHEQYF.

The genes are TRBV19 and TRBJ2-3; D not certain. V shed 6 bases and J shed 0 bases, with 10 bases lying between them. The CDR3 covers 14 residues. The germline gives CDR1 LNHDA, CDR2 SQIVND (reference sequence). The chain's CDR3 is CASSKAISTDTQYF. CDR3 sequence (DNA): TGTGCCAGTAGCAAGGCGATCAGCACAGATACGCAGTATTTT.

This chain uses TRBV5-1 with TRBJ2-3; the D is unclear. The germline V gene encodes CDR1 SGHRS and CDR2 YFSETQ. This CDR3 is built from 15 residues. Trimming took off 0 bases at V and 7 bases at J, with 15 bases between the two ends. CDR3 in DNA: TGCGCCAGCAGCTTGGATGCCTCTACGAAGAATACGCAGTATTTT. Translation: CASSLDASTKNTQYF.

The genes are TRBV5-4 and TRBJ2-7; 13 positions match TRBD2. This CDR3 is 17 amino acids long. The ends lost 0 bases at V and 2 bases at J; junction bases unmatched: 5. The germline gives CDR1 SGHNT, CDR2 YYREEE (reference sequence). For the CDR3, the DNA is TGTGCCAGCAGCTTGGGACTAGCGGGAGGCAACGCCTACGAGCAGTACTTC. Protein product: CASSLGLAGGNAYEQYF.

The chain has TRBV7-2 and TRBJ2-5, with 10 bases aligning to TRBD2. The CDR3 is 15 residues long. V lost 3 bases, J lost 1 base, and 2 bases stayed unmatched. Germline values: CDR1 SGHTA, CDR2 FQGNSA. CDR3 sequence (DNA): TGTGCCAGCAGCTTCGGACTAGCGGCCCAAGAGACCCAGTACTTC. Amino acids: CASSFGLAAQETQYF.

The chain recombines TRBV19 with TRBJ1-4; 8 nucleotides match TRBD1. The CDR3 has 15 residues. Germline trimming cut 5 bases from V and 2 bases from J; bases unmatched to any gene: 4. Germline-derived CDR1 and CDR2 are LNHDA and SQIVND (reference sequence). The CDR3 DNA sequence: TGTGCCAGTAGTCCCCGACAGGGGACTAATGAAAAACTGTTTTTT. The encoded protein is CASSPRQGTNEKLFF. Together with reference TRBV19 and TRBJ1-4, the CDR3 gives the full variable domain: DGGITQSPKYLFRKEGQNVTLSCEQNLNHDAMYWYRQDPGQGLRLIYYSQIVNDFQKGDIAEGYSVSREKKESFPLTVTSAQKNPTAFYLCASSPRQGTNEKLFFGSGTQLSVL.

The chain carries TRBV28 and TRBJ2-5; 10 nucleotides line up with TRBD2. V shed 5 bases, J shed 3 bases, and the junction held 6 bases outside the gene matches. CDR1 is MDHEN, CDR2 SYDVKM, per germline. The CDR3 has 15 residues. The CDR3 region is CASSKYLAGEETQYF. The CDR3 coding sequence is TGTGCCAGCAGTAAATATCTAGCGGGGGAAGAGACCCAGTACTTC.

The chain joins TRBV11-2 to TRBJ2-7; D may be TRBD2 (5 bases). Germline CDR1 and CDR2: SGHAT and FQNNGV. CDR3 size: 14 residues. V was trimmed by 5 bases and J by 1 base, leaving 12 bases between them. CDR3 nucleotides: TGTGCCAGCAGCCCCGGAGGCGTATCCTACGAGCAGTACTTC. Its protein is CASSPGGVSYEQYF.

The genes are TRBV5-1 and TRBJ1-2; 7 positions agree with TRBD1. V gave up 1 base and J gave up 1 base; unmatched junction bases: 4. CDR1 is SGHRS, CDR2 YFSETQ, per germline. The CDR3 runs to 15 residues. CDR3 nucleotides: TGCGCCAGCAGCTTGTCGACAGGGAATAACTATGGCTACACCTTC. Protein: CASSLSTGNNYGYTF.

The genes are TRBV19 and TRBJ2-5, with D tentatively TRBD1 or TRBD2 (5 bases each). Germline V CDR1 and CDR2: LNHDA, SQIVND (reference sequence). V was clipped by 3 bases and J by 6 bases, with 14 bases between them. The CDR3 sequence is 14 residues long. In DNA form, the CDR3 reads TGTGCCAGTAGTATTGGGGGAGTGGAGAAGACCCAGTACTTC. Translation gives CASSIGGVEKTQYF.

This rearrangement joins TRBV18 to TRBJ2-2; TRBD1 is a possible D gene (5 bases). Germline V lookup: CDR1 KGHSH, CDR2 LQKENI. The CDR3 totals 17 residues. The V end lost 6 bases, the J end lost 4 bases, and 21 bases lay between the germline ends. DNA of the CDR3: TGTGCCAGCTCCCCGACAGTGGGAAAAGTTTCCACCGGGGAGCTGTTTTTT. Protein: CASSPTVGKVSTGELFF.

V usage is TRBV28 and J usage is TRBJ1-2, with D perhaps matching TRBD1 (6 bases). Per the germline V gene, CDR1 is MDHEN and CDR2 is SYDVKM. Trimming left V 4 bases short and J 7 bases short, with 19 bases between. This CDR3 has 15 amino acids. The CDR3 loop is CASSSTEGGRGGYTF. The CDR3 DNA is TGTGCCAGCAGTTCTACCGAAGGGGGGAGAGGTGGCTACACCTTC.

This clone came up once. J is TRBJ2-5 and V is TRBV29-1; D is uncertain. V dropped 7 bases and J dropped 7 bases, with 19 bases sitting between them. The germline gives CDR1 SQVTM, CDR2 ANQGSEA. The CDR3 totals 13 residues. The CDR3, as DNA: TGCAGCGGGCAAGGGTCAGGTTTAGGGACCCAGTACTTC. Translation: CSGQGSGLGTQYF.

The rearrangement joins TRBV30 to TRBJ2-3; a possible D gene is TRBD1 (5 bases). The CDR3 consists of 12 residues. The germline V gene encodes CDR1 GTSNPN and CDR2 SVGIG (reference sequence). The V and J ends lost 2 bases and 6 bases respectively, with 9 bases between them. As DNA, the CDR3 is TGTGCCTGGAGTCCCTCAGGGGATACGCAGTATTTT. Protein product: CAWSPSGDTQYF.

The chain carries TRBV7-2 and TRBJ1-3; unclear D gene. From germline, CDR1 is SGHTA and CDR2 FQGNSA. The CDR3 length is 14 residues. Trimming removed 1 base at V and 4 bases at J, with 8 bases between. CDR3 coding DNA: TGTGCCAGCAGCTTAGGGGTTCTCGGAAACACCATATATTTT. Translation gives CASSLGVLGNTIYF.

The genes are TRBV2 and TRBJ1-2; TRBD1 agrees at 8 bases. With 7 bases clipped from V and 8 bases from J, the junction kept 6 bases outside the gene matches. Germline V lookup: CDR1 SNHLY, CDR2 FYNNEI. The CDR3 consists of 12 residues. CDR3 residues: CASKDRARGYTF. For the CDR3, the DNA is TGTGCCAGCAAGGACAGGGCGAGAGGCTACACCTTC. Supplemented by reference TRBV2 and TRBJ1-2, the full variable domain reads EPEVTQTPSHQVTQMGQEVILRCVPISNHLYFYWYRQILGQKVEFLVSFYNNEISEKSEIFDDQFSVERPDGSNFTLKIRSTKLEDSAMYFCASKDRARGYTFGSGTRLTVV.

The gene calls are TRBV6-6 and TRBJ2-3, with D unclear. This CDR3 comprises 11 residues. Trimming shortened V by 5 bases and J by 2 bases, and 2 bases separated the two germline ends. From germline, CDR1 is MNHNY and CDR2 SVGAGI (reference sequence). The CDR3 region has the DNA TGTGCCAGCAGTCACACAGATACGCAGTATTTT. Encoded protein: CASSHTDTQYF.

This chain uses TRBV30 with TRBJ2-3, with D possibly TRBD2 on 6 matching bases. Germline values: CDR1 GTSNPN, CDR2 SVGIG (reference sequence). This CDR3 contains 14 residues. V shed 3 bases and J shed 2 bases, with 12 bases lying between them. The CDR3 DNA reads TGTGCCTGGAGGTATAGCGGACTCACAGATACGCAGTATTTT. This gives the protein CAWRYSGLTDTQYF.

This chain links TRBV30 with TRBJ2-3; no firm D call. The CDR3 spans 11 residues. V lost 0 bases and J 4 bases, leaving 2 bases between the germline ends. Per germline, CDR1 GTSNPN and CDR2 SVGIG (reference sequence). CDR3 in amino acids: CAWSVPDTQYF. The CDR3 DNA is TGTGCCTGGAGTGTACCAGATACGCAGTATTTT. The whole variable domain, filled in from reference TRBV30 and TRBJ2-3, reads SQTIHQWPATLVQPVGSPLSLECTVEGTSNPNLYWYRQAAGRGLQLLFYSVGIGQISSEVPQNLSASRPQDRQFILSSKKLLLSDSGFYLCAWSVPDTQYFGPGTRLTVL.

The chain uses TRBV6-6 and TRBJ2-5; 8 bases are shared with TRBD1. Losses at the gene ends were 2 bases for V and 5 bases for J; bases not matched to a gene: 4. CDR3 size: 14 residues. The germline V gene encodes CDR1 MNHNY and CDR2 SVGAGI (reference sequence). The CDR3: CASSYPAGGETQYF. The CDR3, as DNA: TGTGCCAGCAGTTACCCCGCAGGGGGCGAGACCCAGTACTTC.

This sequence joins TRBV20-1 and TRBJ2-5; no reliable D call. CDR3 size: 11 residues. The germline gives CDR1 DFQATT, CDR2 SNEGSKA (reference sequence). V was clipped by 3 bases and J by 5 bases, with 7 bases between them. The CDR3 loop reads CSARLGETQYF. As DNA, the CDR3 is TGCAGTGCTAGGCTGGGGGAGACCCAGTACTTC.